Presented here are 28 T cell receptor beta chains from one specimen sequenced in a study of yellow fever vaccine responses in identical twins. MiXCR, applied by TCRdb to the RT-PCR reads, yields one record per CDR3 protein. The repertoire holds over a thousand distinct CDR3 sequences, just under 80% seen once, with around 23% in the top ten. The sequences come from T cells from blood (PBMCs), unsorted or a sorted subset (not recorded which), collected before or after yellow fever vaccination (not recorded which). All receptors come from a female donor who received the yellow fever vaccine.

V gene TRBV15 combines with J gene TRBJ2-7; weak D call: TRBD2 (5 bases). Germline loops: CDR1 LNHNV, CDR2 YYDKDF (reference sequence). CDR3 length equals 15 residues. V dropped 5 bases and J dropped 3 bases, with 17 bases sitting between them. DNA of the CDR3: TGTGCCACCAGCGTCGTCCAGGACTCGCACTACGAGCAGTACTTC. Translating gives CATSVVQDSHYEQYF.

The chain links TRBV23-1 to TRBJ2-7; 9 nucleotides line up with TRBD1. TRBV23-1 is placed among ORFs of uncertain function. Trimming removed 4 bases from V and 4 bases from J; junction bases left unmatched: 5. This CDR3 contains 14 residues. CDR3 residues: CASSPGTGIYEQYF. The CDR3 bases are TGCGCCAGCAGTCCCGGGACAGGGATTTACGAGCAGTACTTC.

This chain links TRBV10-1 with TRBJ1-6; D unclear. The CDR3 consists of 14 residues. Between the trimmed V and J ends, which lost 8 bases and 6 bases, there was a span of 14 bases. Germline values: CDR1 WNHNN, CDR2 SYGVQD (reference sequence). DNA of the CDR3: TGCGCCAGCGAGGTCCGGGCGGCTAATTCACCCCTCCACTTT. Its protein is CASEVRAANSPLHF.

This clonotype was found a few times. V gene TRBV4-2 combines with J gene TRBJ1-4, with 7 positions matching TRBD1. V lost 4 bases, J lost 4 bases, and 3 bases stayed unmatched. CDR1 and CDR2 from the germline V gene are LGHNA and YNFKEQ. This CDR3 spans 14 amino acids. CDR3: CASSPDRFNEKLFF. The CDR3 nucleotides read TGTGCCAGCAGCCCGGACAGGTTTAATGAAAAACTGTTTTTT.

This sequence joins TRBV10-1 and TRBJ2-1; 8 bases are shared with TRBD2. Trimming cost V 2 bases and J 5 bases; bases outside gene matches: 5. CDR1 and CDR2 from the germline V gene are WNHNN and SYGVQD (reference sequence). The CDR3 covers 15 residues. In nucleotides, the CDR3 is TGCGCCAGCAGTGAGCTAGCGGGCACAAACAATGAGCAGTTCTTC. Its protein is CASSELAGTNNEQFF.

The rearrangement joins TRBV7-6 to TRBJ1-1; D gene ambiguous. Germline V lookup: CDR1 SGHVS, CDR2 FNYEAQ. The CDR3 consists of 12 residues. V lost 5 bases and J 0 bases, leaving 4 bases between the germline ends. The CDR3 sequence: CASSALNTEAFF. For the CDR3, the DNA is TGTGCCAGCAGCGCCCTGAACACTGAAGCTTTCTTT.

This chain connects TRBV12-3 or TRBV12-4 to TRBJ2-1; 13 bases agree with TRBD2. V dropped 6 bases and J dropped 1; count of bases not matched to a gene: 15. CDR3 size: 20 residues. CDR3 sequence reads: CASRSTTSGRGYGSYNEQFF. As DNA, the CDR3 is TGTGCCAGCAGGTCCACTACTAGCGGGAGGGGCTACGGGTCCTACAATGAGCAGTTCTTC.

The chain carries TRBV4-1 and TRBJ2-7; D possibly corresponds to TRBD1 (7 bases). Between the trimmed V and J ends, which lost 0 bases and 3 bases, there was a span of 15 bases. This CDR3 has 16 amino acids. Per germline, CDR1 MGHRA and CDR2 YSYEKL. CDR3 region: CASSQDGQEGNYEQYF. The DNA of the CDR3 is TGCGCCAGCAGCCAAGACGGACAGGAGGGTAACTACGAGCAGTACTTC.

In its sample, this clonotype is large (0.1 to 1%). V and J are TRBV6-2 or TRBV6-3 and TRBJ1-2; D remains ambiguous. Germline V gene sequence: CDR1 MNHEY, CDR2 SVGEGT. The CDR3 runs 16 residues. V was pared by 0 bases and J by 4 bases, with 15 bases between. This CDR3 is CASSYSTGVGSYGYTF. The CDR3 DNA is TGTGCCAGCAGTTACTCGACTGGGGTAGGGAGCTATGGCTACACCTTC.

This chain links TRBV7-9 with TRBJ1-1, with 8 bases matching TRBD1. The germline V gene has CDR1 SEHNR and CDR2 FQNEAQ (reference sequence). The CDR3 loop spans 13 amino acids. After removal of 9 bases from V and 7 bases from J, the junction contained 10 bases not matched to a gene. The CDR3 bases are TGTGCCAGTGCAGGGGGCGCTGGGAATGAAGCTTTCTTT. Residues: CASAGGAGNEAFF.

V and J are TRBV12-3 or TRBV12-4 and TRBJ1-3; 8 nucleotides align to TRBD1. V trimming: 6 bases; J trimming: 3 bases; junction bases outside the gene matches: 10. The CDR3 extends over 16 amino acids. The CDR3 nucleotides are TGTGCCAGCAGATCGGAAAGGACAGGGCGTGGAAACACCATATATTTT. It is translated as CASRSERTGRGNTIYF.

V and J are TRBV5-6 and TRBJ1-5, with a weak D call TRBD1 (5 bases). The CDR3 loop spans 14 amino acids. Germline-derived CDR1 and CDR2 are SGHDT and YYEEEE. Between the trimmed V and J ends, which lost 4 bases and 0 bases, there was a span of 8 bases. The CDR3 reads CASSADSSNQPQHF. The CDR3 DNA follows: TGTGCCAGCAGCGCTGACAGTAGCAATCAGCCCCAGCATTTT.

The chain is built from TRBV5-4 and TRBJ2-3, with no clear D. Germline CDR1 reads SGHNT; CDR2 reads YYREEE (reference sequence). This CDR3 region has 14 residues. V was trimmed by 3 bases and J by 5 bases, leaving 13 bases between them. CDR3 sequence (DNA): TGTGCCAGCAGCTCGCCCCGTCTGGGAGATACGCAGTATTTT. As protein: CASSSPRLGDTQYF.

The chain links TRBV6-2 or TRBV6-3 to TRBJ1-1, with TRBD1 matching over 9 bases. The germline V gene has CDR1 MNHEY and CDR2 SVGEGT. The CDR3 loop spans 15 amino acids. V shed 7 bases and J 3 bases; nucleotides not matched to a gene: 9. The CDR3 here is CASTHLQGAHTEAFF. The CDR3 region has the DNA TGTGCCAGCACCCACTTACAGGGGGCTCACACTGAAGCTTTCTTT.

The chain is built from TRBV20-1 and TRBJ2-5; no definite D call. The V end lost 0 bases, the J end lost 5 bases, and 13 bases lay between the germline ends. The CDR3 is made up of 14 amino acids. Germline CDR1 reads DFQATT; CDR2 reads SNEGSKA (reference sequence). CDR3 sequence: CSARDQGGHETQYF. CDR3 coding DNA: TGCAGTGCTAGAGATCAAGGCGGTCATGAGACCCAGTACTTC.

The chain joins TRBV11-1 to TRBJ2-3; 10 bases are a match to TRBD2. The CDR3 length is 19 residues. Germline trimming cut 5 bases from V and 0 bases from J; bases unmatched to any gene: 14. Per germline, CDR1 SGHAT and CDR2 FQDESV (reference sequence). CDR3 coding DNA: TGTGCCAGCAGCAGCGGGACTAGCGCTATCCCGTCGAGCACAGATACGCAGTATTTT. It translates to CASSSGTSAIPSSTDTQYF.

This clonotype is a singleton in its sample. The rearrangement links TRBV10-3 to TRBJ1-3, with D tentatively TRBD1 (5 bases). The CDR3 length is 12 residues. The V gene lost 11 bases and the J gene lost 4 bases, with 12 bases spanning the gap. CDR1 is ENHRY and CDR2 is SYGVKD in the germline V gene. The CDR3 loop is CAAGTTGNTIYF. In DNA, the CDR3 is TGTGCCGCCGGGACGACGGGAAACACCATATATTTT.

CDR3 protein: CASIREETQYF. The CDR3 DNA is TGTGCCAGCATCCGAGAAGAGACCCAGTACTTC. The chain carries TRBV7-8 and TRBJ2-5; the D is unclear. V dropped 7 bases and J dropped 3 bases, with 6 bases sitting between them. The CDR3 is made up of 11 amino acids. The germline gives CDR1 SGHVS, CDR2 FQNEAQ. Full variable domain (rest looked up from reference TRBV7-8 and TRBJ2-5): GAGVSQSPRYKVAKRGQDVALRCDPISGHVSLFWYQQALGQGPEFLTYFQNEAQLDKSGLPSDRFFAERPEGSVSTLKIQRTQQEDSAVYLCASIREETQYFGPGTRLLVL.

The CDR3 protein is CASTKGAGGLYNEQFF. The DNA of the CDR3 is TGTGCCAGCACCAAAGGAGCCGGGGGTCTATACAATGAGCAGTTCTTC. This chain joins TRBV21-1 and TRBJ2-1; no DNA check was done on the table's D call, TRBD1. TRBV21-1 is shown as a pseudogene. The CDR3 sequence is 16 residues long.

Sample share makes this clonotype large. This chain uses TRBV4-3 with TRBJ2-7; D gene uncertain. This CDR3 is built from 13 residues. V lost 0 bases and J lost 4, with 7 bases in between. The V gene's germline CDR1 is LGHNA and CDR2 YSLEER. The CDR3 DNA reads TGCGCCAGCAGCCAAGAGGCGGAGTACGAGCAGTACTTC. Amino acid sequence: CASSQEAEYEQYF.

The V and J genes are TRBV30 and TRBJ2-5; TRBD2 matches 9 bases. The J segment lost 0 bases and the V segment lost 4 bases, leaving 9 bases of the junction unmatched. The CDR3 is 16 amino acids. Germline V CDR1 and CDR2: GTSNPN, SVGIG (reference sequence). Here the CDR3 reads CAWNSLAGLHQETQYF. CDR3 bases: TGTGCCTGGAACAGCCTAGCGGGACTGCACCAAGAGACCCAGTACTTC. Using reference TRBV30 and TRBJ2-5 for the parts outside the CDR3, the full variable domain is SQTIHQWPATLVQPVGSPLSLECTVEGTSNPNLYWYRQAAGRGLQLLFYSVGIGQISSEVPQNLSASRPQDRQFILSSKKLLLSDSGFYLCAWNSLAGLHQETQYFGPGTRLLVL.

The genes are TRBV23-1 and TRBJ1-4; D is possibly TRBD1 (5 bases). Being an ORF, TRBV23-1 has a function that is uncertain. The CDR3 loop spans 13 amino acids. V lost 8 bases and J 7 bases, leaving 14 bases between the germline ends. This CDR3 reads CASPARGSEKLFF. The CDR3 DNA is TGCGCCAGCCCGGCGAGGGGAAGTGAAAAACTGTTTTTT.

The chain links TRBV30 to TRBJ1-2; D gene uncertain. The length of the CDR3 is 13 residues. Germline V lookup: CDR1 GTSNPN, CDR2 SVGIG (reference sequence). V was pared by 0 bases and J by 10 bases, with 15 bases between. As DNA, the CDR3 is TGTGCCTGGAGTGTACAAGGGTTGGGCGCCTACACCTTC. Translation: CAWSVQGLGAYTF.

This clonotype was seen only once. The chain carries TRBV4-1 and TRBJ2-7; D gene ambiguous. The germline V gene has CDR1 MGHRA and CDR2 YSYEKL. The CDR3 totals 14 residues. V was pared by 0 bases and J by 6 bases, with 12 bases between. The CDR3 loop is CASSQDSLALEQYF. The DNA for the CDR3 is TGCGCCAGCAGCCAAGATAGCTTGGCCCTCGAGCAGTACTTC.

The chain is built from TRBV27 and TRBJ2-7; 11 bases align to TRBD2. The CDR3 covers 14 residues. CDR1 and CDR2 (germline): MNHEY, SMNVEV (reference sequence). V was pared by 8 bases and J by 7 bases, with 10 bases of the junction left unmatched. This CDR3 reads CASCRSGRACEQYF. CDR3 in DNA: TGTGCCAGCTGCCGTAGCGGGAGGGCGTGTGAGCAGTACTTC.

This sequence joins TRBV7-9 and TRBJ2-1, with D perhaps being TRBD1 or TRBD2 (5 bases each). Trimming took off 3 bases at V and 10 bases at J, with 10 bases between the two ends. Germline lookup yields CDR1 SEHNR and CDR2 FQNEAQ (reference sequence). This CDR3 has 12 amino acids. For the CDR3, the DNA is TGTGCCAGCAGCTTGGGGGTCGGAGAGCAGTTCTTC. Its translation is CASSLGVGEQFF.

This clonotype was counted once. The rearrangement uses TRBV7-6 and TRBJ2-1; possibly TRBD2 for D (5 bases). Germline V lookup: CDR1 SGHVS, CDR2 FNYEAQ. The CDR3 has 15 residues. V gave up 6 bases and J gave up 4 bases, with 16 bases separating them. CDR3 DNA: TGTGCCAGCAGATTAACGTCTAGCAGATACAATGAGCAGTTCTTC. Residues: CASRLTSSRYNEQFF.

This clonotype was counted between two and nine times. The chain is built from TRBV7-9 and TRBJ1-1; weak D call: TRBD1 (5 bases). V was trimmed by 7 bases and J by 6 bases, leaving 9 bases between them. CDR1 and CDR2 (germline): SEHNR, FQNEAQ (reference sequence). The length of the CDR3 is 11 residues. In DNA, the CDR3 is TGTGCCAGCACCTTGGGGGCTGAAGCTTTCTTT. Translating it yields CASTLGAEAFF.